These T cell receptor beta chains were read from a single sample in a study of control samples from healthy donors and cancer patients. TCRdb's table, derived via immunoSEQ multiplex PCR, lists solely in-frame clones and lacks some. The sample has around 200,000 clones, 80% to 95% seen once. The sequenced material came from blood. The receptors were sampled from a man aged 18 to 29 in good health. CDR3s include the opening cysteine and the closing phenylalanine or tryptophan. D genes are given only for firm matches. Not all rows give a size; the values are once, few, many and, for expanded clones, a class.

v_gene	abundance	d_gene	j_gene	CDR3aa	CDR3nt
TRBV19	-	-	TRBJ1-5	CASKVGNQPQHF	TGTGCCAGTAAGGTGGGGAATCAGCCCCAGCATTTT
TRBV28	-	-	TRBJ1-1	CASNPGEPEAFF	TGTGCCAGCAACCCCGGGGAGCCTGAAGCTTTCTTT
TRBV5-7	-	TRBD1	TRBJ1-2	CASSSHPTGGNSYTF	TGTGCCAGCAGCTCCCACCCAACAGGGGGCAACAGCTACACCTTC
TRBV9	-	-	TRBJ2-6	CASSADQYSDSISGANVLTF	TGTGCCAGCAGCGCCGACCAGTACTCGGACAGTATCTCTGGGGCCAACGTCCTGACTTTC
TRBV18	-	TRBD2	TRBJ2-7	CASSPEAGGSYEQYF	TGTGCCAGCTCACCGGAAGCGGGGGGCTCCTACGAGCAGTACTTC
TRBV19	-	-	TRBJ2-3	CASSWRDTQYF	TGTGCCAGTAGTTGGAGGGATACGCAGTATTTT
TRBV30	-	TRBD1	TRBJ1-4	CAWSVRQGAREKLFF	TGTGCCTGGAGTGTAAGGCAGGGGGCACGCGAAAAACTGTTTTTT
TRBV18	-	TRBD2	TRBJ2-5	CASSPTSARETQYF	TGTGCCAGCTCCCCGACTAGCGCCAGGGAGACCCAGTACTTC
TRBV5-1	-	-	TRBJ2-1	CASSLGGHNEQFF	TGCGCCAGCAGCTTGGGGGGGCACAATGAGCAGTTCTTC
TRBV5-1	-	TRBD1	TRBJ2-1	CASSLTGGLSYNEQFF	TGCGCCAGCAGCTTAACAGGGGGCTTATCCTACAATGAGCAGTTCTTC
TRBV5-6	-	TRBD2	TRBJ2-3	CASSYSTSGLTDTQYF	TGTGCCAGCAGCTACTCGACTAGCGGACTCACAGATACGCAGTATTTT
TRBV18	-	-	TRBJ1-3	CASSPVQGPSGNTIYF	TGTGCCAGCTCACCAGTCCAGGGCCCCTCTGGAAACACCATATATTTT
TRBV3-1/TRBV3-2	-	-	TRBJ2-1	CASSQAPSRATSYNEQFF	TGTGCCAGCAGCCAAGCTCCCTCTAGAGCCACCTCCTACAATGAGCAGTTCTTC
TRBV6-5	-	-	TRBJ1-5	CASSYSFMTNQPQHF	TGTGCCAGCAGTTACTCTTTCATGACCAATCAGCCCCAGCATTTT
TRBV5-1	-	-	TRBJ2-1	CASKIGTASYNEQFF	TGCGCCAGCAAAATAGGGACTGCCTCCTACAATGAGCAGTTCTTC
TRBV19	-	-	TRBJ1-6	CASSMKEAYNSPLHF	TGTGCCAGTAGTATGAAAGAGGCCTATAATTCACCCCTCCACTTT
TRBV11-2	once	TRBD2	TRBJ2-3	CASSLDSGLAGVIDTQYF	TGTGCCAGCAGCTTAGATTCGGGACTAGCGGGTGTGATAGATACGCAGTATTTT
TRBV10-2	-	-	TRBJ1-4	CASKGSLTTNEKLFF	TGCGCCAGCAAGGGATCCCTAACAACTAATGAAAAACTGTTTTTT
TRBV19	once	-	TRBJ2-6	CASSMGRGSSGANVLTF	TGTGCCAGTAGTATGGGCAGGGGAAGCTCTGGGGCCAACGTCCTGACTTTC
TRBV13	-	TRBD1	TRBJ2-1	CASSLRQGRNEQFF	TGTGCCAGCAGCTTACGACAGGGCCGCAATGAGCAGTTCTTC
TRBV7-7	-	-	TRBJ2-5	CASSFGGQETQYF	TGTGCCAGCAGCTTCGGGGGCCAGGAGACCCAGTACTTC